Sequencing of this TCR beta chain was carried out in a study of CD8 T cells in ankylosing spondylitis. This clonotype was detected only a few times. Its antigen remains unknown. General study results and limits: CD8+ by phenotype, disease-linked clones were relatively rare in peripheral blood.

The V end lost 1 base, the J end lost 2 bases, and 13 bases lay between the germline ends. CDR1 is MGHRA, CDR2 YSYEKL, per germline. The CDR3 covers 16 residues. Library preparation for TCR beta used quantitative 5'-RACE with molecular barcodes. Each CDR3 protein is one row after TCRdb ran MiXCR on the 5' RACE reads. Altogether 300,000 to 400,000 distinct CDR3 sequences are present, roughly 20% being singletons, with the ten largest covering around 13%. Sequenced material: blood, either unsorted or a sorted T cell fraction (not recorded which). The TCR comes from a male donor with ankylosing spondylitis or in good health (not recorded which). This rearrangement joins TRBV4-1 to TRBJ2-3; D remains unclear. CDR3 bases: TGCGCCAGCAGCCAAGTTCCGGCAGTTTCCACAGATACGCAGTATTTT. Its translation: CASSQVPAVSTDTQYF.